The rows below give T cell receptor beta chains drawn from one sample of a study of T cell clonotyping in hematopoietic cell transplantation. Sequencing used immunoSEQ multiplex PCR; TCRdb keeps in-frame clones, though not all of them. The sample has about 18,000 clones, about 93% seen once. The sequenced sample consisted of peripheral blood mononuclear cells. These receptor sequences come from a man aged 40-55 years in good health. Some clones in this sample may be carry-over from other donors' samples. Each CDR3 is given with its conserved first and last residue. A D gene is named only where the DNA matches it firmly. Size values are once, few and many counts, or a class for expanded clones, and some rows have none.

-,TRBV29-1,TRBJ2-6,-,TGCAGCGTTGAGTGGGAGAGCTCTGGGGCCAACGTCCTGACTTTC,CSVEWESSGANVLTF
-,TRBV14,TRBJ2-7,-,TGTGCCAGCAGCCAAGCCTCCTACGAGCAGTACTTC,CASSQASYEQYF
once,TRBV5-8,TRBJ2-7,-,TGTGCCAGCAGCTTGGATGGAATTACAGAGCAGTACTTC,CASSLDGITEQYF
-,TRBV5-6,TRBJ1-4,-,TGTGCCAGCAGCAGGGGGGGAGGTGGAAAACTGTTTTTT,CASSRGGGGKLFF
-,TRBV21-1,TRBJ1-2,-,TGTGCCAGCAGCAAAGGCCGGGACAGCTATGGCTACACCTTC,CASSKGRDSYGYTF
-,TRBV25-1,TRBJ2-5,TRBD2,TGTGCCAGCAGGGGCACCGGGACTAGCGGGGGGAAGGGAGAGACCCAGTACTTC,CASRGTGTSGGKGETQYF
-,TRBV30,TRBJ2-1,TRBD2,TGTGCCTGCGAGCGGGAGTCGTATAATGAGCAGTTCTTC,CACERESYNEQFF
-,TRBV5-5,TRBJ2-1,-,TGTGCCAGCAGCTTGGGGCCAGGGAACTACAATGAGCAGTTCTTC,CASSLGPGNYNEQFF
-,TRBV29-1,TRBJ2-5,-,TGCAGCGTAAACAGGGTAGAGACCCAGTACTTC,CSVNRVETQYF
-,TRBV25-1,TRBJ1-5,-,TGTGCCAGCAGTTCCTTCGATAATCAGCCCCAGCATTTT,CASSSFDNQPQHF
-,TRBV5-1,TRBJ2-2,-,TGCGCCAGCAGCGTCGACGGAACGAACACCGGGGAGCTGTTTTTT,CASSVDGTNTGELFF
-,TRBV4-1,TRBJ1-1,TRBD1,TGCGCCAGCAGCCAGCCTTCTGGGGACAGGAGGGCCCAAGGTGAAGCTTTCTTT,CASSQPSGDRRAQGEAFF
-,TRBV5-4,TRBJ2-7,-,TGTGCCAGCAGCGACATGGACAGACCCTACGAGCAGTACTTC,CASSDMDRPYEQYF
-,TRBV28,TRBJ1-4,-,TGTGCCAGCAGTGGGATAACTAATGAAAAACTGTTTTTT,CASSGITNEKLFF
-,TRBV5-4,TRBJ2-5,-,TGTGCCAGCAGCTTGGGACAGCAAGAGACCCAGTACTTC,CASSLGQQETQYF
-,TRBV29-1,TRBJ2-7,-,TGCAGCGTTGCACAGGGACAAAGCTCCTACGAGCAGTACTTC,CSVAQGQSSYEQYF
-,TRBV4-1,TRBJ2-5,-,TGCGCCAGCAGCCAGGGGGGCGAGACCCAGTACTTC,CASSQGGETQYF
-,TRBV9,TRBJ2-2,-,TGTGCCAGCAGCGTACCAGACACCGGGGAGCTGTTTTTT,CASSVPDTGELFF